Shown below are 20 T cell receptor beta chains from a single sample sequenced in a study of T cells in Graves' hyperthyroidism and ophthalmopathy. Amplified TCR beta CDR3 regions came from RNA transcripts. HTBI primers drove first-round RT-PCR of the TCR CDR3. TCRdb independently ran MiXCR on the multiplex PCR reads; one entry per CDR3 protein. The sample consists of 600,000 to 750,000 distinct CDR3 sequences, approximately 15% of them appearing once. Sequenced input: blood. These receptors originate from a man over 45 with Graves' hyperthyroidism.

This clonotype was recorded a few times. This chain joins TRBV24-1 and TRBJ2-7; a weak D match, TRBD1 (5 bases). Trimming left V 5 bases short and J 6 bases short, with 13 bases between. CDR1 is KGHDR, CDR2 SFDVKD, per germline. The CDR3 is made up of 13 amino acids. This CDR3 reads CATSAVTGSEQYF. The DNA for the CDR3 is TGTGCCACCAGTGCCGTAACAGGCTCCGAGCAGTACTTC.

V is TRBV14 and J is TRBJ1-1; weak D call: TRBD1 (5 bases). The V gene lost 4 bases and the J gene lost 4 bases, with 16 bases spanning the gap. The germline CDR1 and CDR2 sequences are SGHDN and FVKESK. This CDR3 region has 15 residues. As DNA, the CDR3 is TGTGCCAGCAGCCGGGGCCCCGGAGGTTCCACTGAAGCTTTCTTT. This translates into CASSRGPGGSTEAFF.

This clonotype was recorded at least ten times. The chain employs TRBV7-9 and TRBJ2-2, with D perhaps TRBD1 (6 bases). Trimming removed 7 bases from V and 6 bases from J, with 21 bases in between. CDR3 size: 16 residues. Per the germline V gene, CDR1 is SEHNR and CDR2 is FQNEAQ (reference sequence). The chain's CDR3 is CASIQPRTVGSGELFF. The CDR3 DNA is TGTGCCAGCATACAACCTAGGACAGTAGGTTCCGGGGAGCTGTTTTTT.

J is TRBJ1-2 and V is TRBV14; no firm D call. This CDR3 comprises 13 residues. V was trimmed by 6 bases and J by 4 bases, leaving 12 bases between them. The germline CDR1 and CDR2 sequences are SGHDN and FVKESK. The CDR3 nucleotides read TGTGCCAGCAGGATGTCGGGCTCCTATGGCTACACCTTC. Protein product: CASRMSGSYGYTF.

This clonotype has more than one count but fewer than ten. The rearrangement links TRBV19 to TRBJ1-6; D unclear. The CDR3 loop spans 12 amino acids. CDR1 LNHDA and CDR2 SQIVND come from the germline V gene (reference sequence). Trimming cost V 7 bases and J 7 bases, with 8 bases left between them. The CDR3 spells CASKTGNSPLHF. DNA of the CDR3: TGTGCCAGTAAAACGGGAAATTCACCCCTCCACTTT.

CDR3 region: CASSEPQGAGAEKLFF. The CDR3 DNA sequence: TGTGCCAGCAGTGAACCACAGGGGGCGGGGGCGGAAAAACTGTTTTTT. The rearrangement uses TRBV2 and TRBJ1-4; 9 bases line up with TRBD1. Germline values: CDR1 SNHLY, CDR2 FYNNEI. J gave up 8 bases and V 2 bases, and 9 bases lay outside the gene matches. The CDR3 covers 16 residues.

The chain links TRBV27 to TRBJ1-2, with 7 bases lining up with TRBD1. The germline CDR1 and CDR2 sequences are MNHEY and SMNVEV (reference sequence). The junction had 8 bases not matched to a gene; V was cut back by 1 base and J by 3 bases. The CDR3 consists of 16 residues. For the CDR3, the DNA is TGTGCCAGCAGTTTATATCCAGGGGGGCAGTACTATGGCTACACCTTC. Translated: CASSLYPGGQYYGYTF.

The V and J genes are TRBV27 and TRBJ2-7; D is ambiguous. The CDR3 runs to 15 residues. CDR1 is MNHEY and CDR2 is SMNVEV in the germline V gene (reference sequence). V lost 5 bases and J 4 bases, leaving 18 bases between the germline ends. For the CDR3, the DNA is TGTGCCAGCAGTCCCGGTTACGGAGTATTGTACGAGCAGTACTTC. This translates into CASSPGYGVLYEQYF.

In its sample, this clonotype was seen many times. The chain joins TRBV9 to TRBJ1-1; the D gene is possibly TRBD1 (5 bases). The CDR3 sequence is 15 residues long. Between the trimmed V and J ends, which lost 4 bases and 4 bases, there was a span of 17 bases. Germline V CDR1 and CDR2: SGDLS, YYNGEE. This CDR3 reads CASSPTGGVGTEAFF. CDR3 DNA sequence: TGTGCCAGCAGCCCAACCGGGGGGGTGGGCACTGAAGCTTTCTTT.

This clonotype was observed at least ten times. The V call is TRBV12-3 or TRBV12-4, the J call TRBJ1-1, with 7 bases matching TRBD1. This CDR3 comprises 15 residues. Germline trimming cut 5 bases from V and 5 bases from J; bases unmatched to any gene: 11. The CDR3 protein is CASSTPKGARTEAFF. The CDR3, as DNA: TGTGCCAGCAGTACCCCCAAGGGGGCGCGGACTGAAGCTTTCTTT.

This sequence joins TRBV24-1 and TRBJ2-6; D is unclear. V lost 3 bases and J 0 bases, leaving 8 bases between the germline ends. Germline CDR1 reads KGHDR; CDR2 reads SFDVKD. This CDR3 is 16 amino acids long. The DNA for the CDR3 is TGTGCCACCAGTGATCCCGTAGGCTCTGGGGCCAACGTCCTGACTTTC. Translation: CATSDPVGSGANVLTF.

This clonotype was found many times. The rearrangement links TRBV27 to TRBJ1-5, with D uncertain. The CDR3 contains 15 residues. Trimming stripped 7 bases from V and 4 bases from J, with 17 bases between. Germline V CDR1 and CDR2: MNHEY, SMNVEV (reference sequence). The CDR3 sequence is CASTLYGGANQPQHF. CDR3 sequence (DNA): TGTGCCAGCACCCTCTACGGTGGAGCTAATCAGCCCCAGCATTTT.

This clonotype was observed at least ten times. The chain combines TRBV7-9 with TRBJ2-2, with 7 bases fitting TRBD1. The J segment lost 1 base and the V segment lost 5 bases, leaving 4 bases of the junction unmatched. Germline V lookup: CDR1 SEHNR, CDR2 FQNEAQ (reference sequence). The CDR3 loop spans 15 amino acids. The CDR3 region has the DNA TGTGCCAGCAGCCTTTGGACAGGGAACACCGGGGAGCTGTTTTTT. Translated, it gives CASSLWTGNTGELFF.

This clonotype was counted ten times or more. The chain's CDR3 is CASSQRTSDETQYF. The CDR3 DNA reads as TGTGCCAGCAGCCAAAGGACTAGCGATGAGACCCAGTACTTC. The gene calls are TRBV3-1 and TRBJ2-5; TRBD2 matches 9 bases. This CDR3 contains 14 residues. Germline CDR1 LGHDT, CDR2 YNNKEL (reference sequence). With V trimmed by 2 bases and J by 5 bases, 3 bases remained unmatched.

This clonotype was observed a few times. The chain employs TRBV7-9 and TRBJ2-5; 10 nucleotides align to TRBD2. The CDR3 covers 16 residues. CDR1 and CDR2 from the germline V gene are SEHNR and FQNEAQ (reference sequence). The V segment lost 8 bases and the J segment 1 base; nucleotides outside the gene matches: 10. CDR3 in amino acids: CASGSIGTSVQETQYF. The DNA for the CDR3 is TGTGCCAGCGGCTCGATCGGGACTAGCGTCCAAGAGACCCAGTACTTC.

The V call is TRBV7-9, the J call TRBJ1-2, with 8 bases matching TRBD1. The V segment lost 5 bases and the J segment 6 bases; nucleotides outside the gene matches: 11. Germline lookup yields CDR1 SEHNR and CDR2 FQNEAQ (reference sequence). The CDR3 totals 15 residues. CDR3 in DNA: TGTGCCAGCAGCGAGACAGGGGCGATCTTCGATGGCTACACCTTC. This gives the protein CASSETGAIFDGYTF.

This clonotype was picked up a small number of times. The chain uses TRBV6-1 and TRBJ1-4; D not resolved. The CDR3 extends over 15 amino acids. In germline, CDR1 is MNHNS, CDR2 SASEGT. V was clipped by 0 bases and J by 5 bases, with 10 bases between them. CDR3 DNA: TGTGCCAGCAGTGAAGCGCAGGCGGGAAATGAAAAACTGTTTTTT. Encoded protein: CASSEAQAGNEKLFF.

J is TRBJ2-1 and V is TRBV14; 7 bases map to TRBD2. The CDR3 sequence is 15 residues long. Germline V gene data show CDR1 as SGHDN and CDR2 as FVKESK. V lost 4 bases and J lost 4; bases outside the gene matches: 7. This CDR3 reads CASSPGTTGYNEQFF. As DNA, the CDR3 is TGTGCCAGCAGCCCCGGGACTACCGGTTACAATGAGCAGTTCTTC.

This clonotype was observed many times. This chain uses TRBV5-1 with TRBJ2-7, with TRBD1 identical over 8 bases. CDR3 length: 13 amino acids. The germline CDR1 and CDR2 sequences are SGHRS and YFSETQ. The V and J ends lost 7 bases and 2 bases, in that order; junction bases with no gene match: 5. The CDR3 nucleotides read TGCGCCAGCCGGACAGGGACCCCCTACGAGCAGTACTTC. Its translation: CASRTGTPYEQYF.

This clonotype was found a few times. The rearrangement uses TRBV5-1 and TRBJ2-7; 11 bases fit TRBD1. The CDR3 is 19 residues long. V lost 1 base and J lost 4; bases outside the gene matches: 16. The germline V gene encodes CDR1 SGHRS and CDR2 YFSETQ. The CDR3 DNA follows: TGCGCCAGCAGCTTGACCCTGGACAGGGGGCTGCTTGAGATATACGAGCAGTACTTC. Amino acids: CASSLTLDRGLLEIYEQYF.